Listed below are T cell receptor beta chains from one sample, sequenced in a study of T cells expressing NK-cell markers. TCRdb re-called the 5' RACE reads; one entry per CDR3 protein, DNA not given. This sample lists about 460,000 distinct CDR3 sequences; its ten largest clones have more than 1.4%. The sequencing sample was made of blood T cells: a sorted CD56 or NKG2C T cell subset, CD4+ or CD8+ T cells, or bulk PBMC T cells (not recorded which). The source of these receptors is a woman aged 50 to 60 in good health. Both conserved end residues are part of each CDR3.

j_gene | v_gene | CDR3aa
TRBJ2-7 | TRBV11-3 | CASSLLLSGRRDEQYF
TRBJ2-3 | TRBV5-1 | CASSLANTGDTQYF
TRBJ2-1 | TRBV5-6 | CASGPGSGNEQFF
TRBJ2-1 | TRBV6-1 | CASSKDPTSEQFF
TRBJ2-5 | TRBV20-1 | CSASRVPSGETQYF
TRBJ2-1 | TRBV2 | CASDPWQNEQFF
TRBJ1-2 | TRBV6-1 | CASRTTWTGGGYGYTF
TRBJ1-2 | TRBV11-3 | CASSRGQGAVGYTF
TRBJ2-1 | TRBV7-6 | CASSKDPYNEQFF
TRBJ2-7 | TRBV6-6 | CASRLGGQGRAYEQYF
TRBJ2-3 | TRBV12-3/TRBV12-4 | CASTPGTGFPDTQYF
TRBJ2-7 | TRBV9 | CASSVAQSGAYEQYF
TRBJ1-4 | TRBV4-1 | CASSQVMRVANEKLFF
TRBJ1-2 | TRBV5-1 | CAMLEDKVGYTF
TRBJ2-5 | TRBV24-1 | CATSEPRGQGEETQYF
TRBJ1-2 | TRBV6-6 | CASSSRGGYTF
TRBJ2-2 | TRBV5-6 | CASSPTGQPGELFF
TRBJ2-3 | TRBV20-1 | CSARARADTQYF
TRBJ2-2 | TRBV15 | CATSRDPGVRVSGELFF
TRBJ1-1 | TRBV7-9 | CASSLEWGAEAFF
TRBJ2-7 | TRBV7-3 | CASSNSGGKSYEQYF
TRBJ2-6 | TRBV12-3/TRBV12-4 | CASSFRGAGANVLTF
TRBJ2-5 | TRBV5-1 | CASSPGSKETQYF
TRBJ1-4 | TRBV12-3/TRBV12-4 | CASSGREGEKLFF
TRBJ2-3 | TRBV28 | CASRRSGDTQYF
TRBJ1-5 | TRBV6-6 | CASSYSTSGGNQPQHF
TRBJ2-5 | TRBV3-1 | CASSLRTSGSGETQYF
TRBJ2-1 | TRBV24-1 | CATSDLQAGTFDNEQFF
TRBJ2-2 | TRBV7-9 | CASSYTSGRGTGELFF
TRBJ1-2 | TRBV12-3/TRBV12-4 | CASSLAVGYGYTF
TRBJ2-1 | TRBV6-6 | CASRSSIAANNNEQFF
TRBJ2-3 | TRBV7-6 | CASGTNTDTQYF
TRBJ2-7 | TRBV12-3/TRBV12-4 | CASSPTTSRPYEQYF
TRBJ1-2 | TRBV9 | CASSSRHPRSGYTF
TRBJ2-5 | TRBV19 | CASSSRLAGGGYQETQYF
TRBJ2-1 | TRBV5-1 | CASHGGGPYNEQFF
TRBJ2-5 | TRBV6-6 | CASSPARGGETQYF
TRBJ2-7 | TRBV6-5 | CASHGTSGPYEQYF
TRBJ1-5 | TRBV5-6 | CASSLEGGPQHF
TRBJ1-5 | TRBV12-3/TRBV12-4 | CASSLNLGQPQHF